This T cell receptor (beta chain) was captured by sequencing in a study of blood T cells in healthy people across ages. With a J-beta primer mix and a sample-barcoded 5' primer, a second PCR ran roughly 6 to 11 cycles. TCRdb redid the calling of the 5' RACE reads with MiXCR, one entry per CDR3 protein. The repertoire holds roughly 1.5 million distinct CDR3 sequences, with 35% to 45% as singletons. The CDR3 consists of 15 residues. Germline CDR1 SGHAT, CDR2 FQNNGV. Trimming left V 7 bases short and J 2 bases short, with 15 bases between. The receptor was derived from a woman under 30 in good health. J is TRBJ2-1 and V is TRBV11-2, with D perhaps matching TRBD2 (6 bases). The sample was blood. DNA of the CDR3: TGTGCCAGCAAACCTGTTAGCGGAACCTACAATGAGCAGTTCTTC. It codes for CASKPVSGTYNEQFF.